What follows is one T cell receptor (beta chain) and its context. Both 60 Vbeta primers and 13 Jbeta primers went into the PCR. The data were produced by immunoSEQ multiplex PCR, yet TCRdb's version contains in-frame clones alone and is incomplete. This sample has roughly 230,000 clones, with about nine tenths found just once. Germline CDR1 SGHRS, CDR2 YFSETQ. V trimming: 4 bases; J trimming: 2 bases; junction bases outside the gene matches: 7. The CDR3 totals 17 residues. The entry originates in a study of cytomegalovirus exposure and HLA in healthy donors. The receptor comes from a girl aged 2 to 10 in good health and CMV-seronegative. V and J are TRBV5-1 and TRBJ2-3, with 13 bases lining up with TRBD2. Sequences were obtained from PBMCs. CDR3 sequence (DNA): TGCGCCAGCAGCGTCGGACTAGCGGGGGCGCACACAGATACGCAGTATTTT. This encodes CASSVGLAGAHTDTQYF.